These 11 T cell receptor beta chains came from one sample sequenced in a study of blood T cell repertoires in COVID-19. Sequencing was performed with immunoSEQ multiplex PCR; in TCRdb, only in-frame clones are kept and a portion is missing. The data show tens of thousands of clones, more than 75% seen once. Sequences were obtained from peripheral blood. The receptors stem from a man between 65 and 80 years old with acute or convalescent COVID-19.

A few counts support this clone. The chain links TRBV7-2 to TRBJ2-1; weak D call: TRBD2 (5 bases). The CDR3 sequence is 14 residues long. The V end was cut by 0 bases, the J end by 10 bases, with 13 bases between. The germline gives CDR1 SGHTA, CDR2 FQGNSA. The CDR3 DNA reads TGTGCCAGCAGCTTAGCGGGAGCCCGCGGCGAGCAGTTCTTC. Translation gives CASSLAGARGEQFF.

This rearrangement joins TRBV5-1 to TRBJ2-7, with TRBD1 identical over 9 bases. In germline, CDR1 is SGHRS, CDR2 YFSETQ. The CDR3 length is 14 residues. Trimming at V came to 3 bases and at J to 5 bases, leaving 6 bases not matched to a gene. The CDR3 sequence is CASSSLGQGNEQYF. The CDR3 nucleotides are TGCGCCAGCAGCTCTCTAGGACAGGGGAACGAGCAGTACTTC.

The gene calls are TRBV4-2 and TRBJ2-1, with 10 bases that match TRBD2. CDR1 is LGHNA, CDR2 YNFKEQ, per germline. The CDR3 loop spans 16 amino acids. The trim removed 5 bases at V and 1 base at J, leaving 5 bases unmatched. Here the CDR3 DNA reads TGTGCCAGCAGCGTACGACTAGCGGGTTCCTACAATGAGCAGTTCTTC. This encodes CASSVRLAGSYNEQFF.

The chain is built from TRBV6-2 or TRBV6-3 and TRBJ1-2; D is unresolved. Germline CDR1 is MNHEY and CDR2 is SVGEGT. The CDR3 spans 12 residues. Trimming shortened V by 2 bases and J by 8 bases, and 9 bases separated the two germline ends. CDR3 residues: CASSYISRGYTF. The CDR3, as DNA: TGTGCCAGCAGTTACATTTCGAGGGGCTACACCTTC.

V gene TRBV19 combines with J gene TRBJ2-4; D is perhaps TRBD2 (6 bases). Germline-derived CDR1 and CDR2 are LNHDA and SQIVND (reference sequence). The CDR3 totals 16 residues. The V end lost 0 bases, the J end lost 3 bases, and 12 bases lay between the germline ends. The CDR3 region is CASSIEGGEVKNIQYF. The CDR3 region has the DNA TGTGCCAGTAGTATAGAGGGGGGAGAGGTCAAAAACATTCAGTACTTC.

The rearrangement uses TRBV19 and TRBJ1-5; the match to TRBD1 covers 10 bases. The CDR3 is made up of 17 amino acids. The ends lost 4 bases at V and 3 bases at J; junction bases unmatched: 9. CDR1 and CDR2 from the germline V gene are LNHDA and SQIVND (reference sequence). CDR3 residues: CASSTRGTGDFNQPQHF. CDR3 DNA sequence: TGTGCCAGTAGTACCCGGGGGACAGGGGACTTCAATCAGCCCCAGCATTTT.

J is TRBJ2-2 and V is TRBV19; the D gene is possibly TRBD1 (5 bases). Trimming removed 10 bases from V and 0 bases from J, with 15 bases in between. The CDR3 loop spans 15 amino acids. CDR1 is LNHDA, CDR2 SQIVND, per germline (reference sequence). CDR3 protein: CAIGRWGPNTGELFF. CDR3 in DNA: TGTGCCATTGGGCGTTGGGGCCCGAACACCGGGGAGCTGTTTTTT.

This sequence joins TRBV5-1 and TRBJ1-1; maybe TRBD1 (5 bases). The CDR3 is 16 amino acids. V lost 0 bases and J 1 base, leaving 13 bases between the germline ends. Germline assignment: CDR1 SGHRS and CDR2 YFSETQ. The CDR3 DNA follows: TGCGCCAGCAGCTTGGCTCCGGCTACAGGGAACACTGAAGCTTTCTTT. Translating gives CASSLAPATGNTEAFF.

The rearrangement uses TRBV5-1 and TRBJ2-3; no clear D gene. Germline loops: CDR1 SGHRS, CDR2 YFSETQ. The CDR3 covers 14 residues. V was pared by 4 bases and J by 0 bases, with 9 bases between. The CDR3 reads CASSLQASTDTQYF. CDR3 nucleotides: TGCGCCAGCAGCCTCCAGGCTAGCACAGATACGCAGTATTTT.

The V and J genes are TRBV20-1 and TRBJ2-5; 7 positions agree with TRBD1. This CDR3 has 15 residues. Germline-derived CDR1 and CDR2 are DFQATT and SNEGSKA (reference sequence). The V gene end was trimmed by 3 bases and the J gene end by 5 bases; junction bases not matched to a gene: 12. The CDR3 nucleotides read TGCAGTGCTAGTTCAGGGGGTCCCGAGCGGGAGACCCAGTACTTC. This sequence encodes CSASSGGPERETQYF.

The table lists this clone with a few counts. The V call is TRBV27, the J call TRBJ1-1; 12 bases fit TRBD1. CDR3 length equals 15 residues. Germline trimming cut 5 bases from V and 4 bases from J; bases unmatched to any gene: 5. Germline V CDR1 and CDR2: MNHEY, SMNVEV (reference sequence). The CDR3 nucleotides read TGTGCCAGCAGTCCAGGGACAGGGGGCGGCACTGAAGCTTTCTTT. Protein: CASSPGTGGGTEAFF.